The clone carrying this T cell receptor (beta chain) was observed a few times. Antigen unknown. These data come from a study of cytomegalovirus exposure and HLA in healthy donors. The study's findings and limits: CMV serostatus stood as the only immune exposure information on hand. The authors listed some 150 TCR beta chains as cytomegalovirus-associated. Relative to the roughly 700-donor mean, N-insertions were reportedly fewer in an Asian-associated ancestry cluster in a later analysis.

Use of 60 Vbeta and 13 Jbeta primers characterized the PCR. Here immunoSEQ multiplex PCR was the method, and the copy in TCRdb shows in-frame clones only, minus some. The table records some 110,000 clones, around 78% of them present only once. This CDR3 is built from 15 residues. V shed 6 bases, J shed 1 base, and the junction held 5 bases outside the gene matches. Germline lookup yields CDR1 MNHEY and CDR2 SVGAGI. The TCR comes from a middle-aged man in good health and CMV-seronegative. This sequence joins TRBV6-5 and TRBJ1-5, with TRBD1 matching 8 bases. The sequenced material came from PBMCs. The CDR3: CASSPTGVSNQPQHF. For the CDR3, the DNA is TGTGCCAGCAGCCCGACAGGGGTGAGCAATCAGCCCCAGCATTTT.